The 24 T cell receptor beta chains below were found in one sample sequenced in a study of T-cell memory formation after mild COVID-19. MiXCR, applied by TCRdb to the 5' RACE reads, yields one record per CDR3 protein. Of approximately 190,000 distinct CDR3 sequences in the sample, around 20% were seen once. Sequencing was done on a sample of PBMCs or a T cell subset sorted from them (not recorded which). The origin of the receptors is an adult woman who had mild COVID-19 (a few samples of this study predate the infection). Cell type and time point are not known.

This clonotype was seen at least ten times. The J gene is TRBJ2-3, the V gene TRBV24-1; D is possibly TRBD1 (6 bases). Germline V gives CDR1 KGHDR, CDR2 SFDVKD. V lost 5 bases to trimming and J lost 2 bases, with 19 bases between them. The CDR3 has 17 amino acids. The CDR3 DNA reads TGTGCCACCAGTGCAGGGAGCCAGGGGCCATCCACAGATACGCAGTATTTT. Translation: CATSAGSQGPSTDTQYF.

This chain uses TRBV20-1 with TRBJ1-2, with D uncertain. CDR1 is DFQATT and CDR2 is SNEGSKA in the germline V gene (reference sequence). The CDR3 sequence is 13 residues long. With 4 bases removed from V and 5 bases from J, the gap between germline ends came to 14 bases. Here the CDR3 DNA reads TGCAGTGCTACCCCTTCAGGAACTTATGGCTACACCTTC. This translates into CSATPSGTYGYTF.

This chain links TRBV7-2 with TRBJ1-3; no definite D call. The germline V gene encodes CDR1 SGHTA and CDR2 FQGNSA. V gave up 2 bases and J gave up 6 bases, with 5 bases separating them. The CDR3 contains 12 residues. CDR3 sequence reads: CASSLSLNTIYF. CDR3 nucleotides: TGTGCCAGCAGCTTAAGTCTAAACACCATATATTTT.

This clonotype was seen a handful of times. The chain combines TRBV18 with TRBJ2-7; 11 nucleotides line up with TRBD1. The CDR3 is made up of 15 amino acids. From germline, CDR1 is KGHSH and CDR2 LQKENI. With 2 bases clipped from V and 7 bases from J, the junction kept 7 bases outside the gene matches. The CDR3 protein is CASSPGTGGTGEQYF. For the CDR3, the DNA is TGTGCCAGCTCACCAGGGACAGGGGGAACGGGGGAGCAGTACTTC.

This clonotype has just a few counts. The chain joins TRBV2 to TRBJ1-2; D not certain. The length of the CDR3 is 13 residues. The germline V gene has CDR1 SNHLY and CDR2 FYNNEI. V was clipped by 6 bases and J by 0 bases, with 8 bases between them. CDR3 amino acids: CASRDTPNYGYTF. For the CDR3, the DNA is TGTGCCAGCAGGGATACCCCTAACTATGGCTACACCTTC.

J is TRBJ2-2 and V is TRBV3-1, with D perhaps TRBD2 (6 bases). V shed 4 bases and J shed 1 base, with 13 bases lying between them. CDR3 length: 16 residues. In germline, CDR1 is LGHDT, CDR2 YNNKEL (reference sequence). CDR3: CASSRPTSLNTGELFF. The CDR3 DNA is TGTGCCAGCAGCCGACCTACTAGCCTGAACACCGGGGAGCTGTTTTTT. Combining the CDR3 with reference TRBV3-1 and TRBJ2-2 gives the whole variable domain DTAVSQTPKYLVTQMGNDKSIKCEQNLGHDTMYWYKQDSKKFLKIMFSYNNKELIINETVPNRFSPKSPDKAHLNLHINSLELGDSAVYFCASSRPTSLNTGELFFGEGSRLTVL.

This chain connects TRBV5-6 to TRBJ2-5, with TRBD1 matching 10 bases. Germline lookup yields CDR1 SGHDT and CDR2 YYEEEE. The CDR3 extends over 15 amino acids. V was clipped by 3 bases and J by 5 bases; unmatched bases: 7. CDR3 DNA sequence: TGTGCCAGCAGCTACCGGGGACAGGGGACGGAGACCCAGTACTTC. As protein: CASSYRGQGTETQYF.

This clonotype was counted a few times. V usage is TRBV5-6 and J usage is TRBJ2-7, with D hard to call. This CDR3 region has 15 residues. CDR1 SGHDT and CDR2 YYEEEE come from the germline V gene. With 4 bases removed from V and 5 bases from J, the gap between germline ends came to 19 bases. Here the CDR3 reads CASSTGTHLSDEQYF. CDR3 coding DNA: TGTGCCAGCAGCACCGGTACCCATCTTTCAGACGAGCAGTACTTC.

V usage is TRBV9 and J usage is TRBJ2-5; no clear D. V was shortened by 0 bases and J by 3 bases, with 6 bases between the two germline ends. Germline assignment: CDR1 SGDLS and CDR2 YYNGEE. This CDR3 spans 13 amino acids. CDR3 sequence: CASSVGHEETQYF. In DNA, the CDR3 is TGTGCCAGCAGCGTAGGGCATGAAGAGACCCAGTACTTC. Variable domain in full (rest from reference TRBV9 and TRBJ2-5): DSGVTQTPKHLITATGQRVTLRCSPRSGDLSVYWYQQSLDQGLQFLIQYYNGEERAKGNILERFSAQQFPDLHSELNLSSLELGDSALYFCASSVGHEETQYFGPGTRLLVL.

The chain links TRBV12-3 or TRBV12-4 to TRBJ2-2; 10 bases map to TRBD2. The CDR3 spans 16 residues. The trim removed 5 bases at V and 1 base at J, leaving 4 bases unmatched. Written as DNA, the CDR3 is TGTGCCAGCAGTGTAATAGCGGGGGGGAACACCGGGGAGCTGTTTTTT. Amino acids: CASSVIAGGNTGELFF.

The table lists this clonotype with a few counts. The V gene is TRBV7-9, the J gene TRBJ1-1; 7 nucleotides line up with TRBD1. CDR1 is SEHNR and CDR2 is FQNEAQ in the germline V gene (reference sequence). The ends lost 3 bases at V and 3 bases at J; junction bases unmatched: 7. CDR3 length equals 15 residues. As DNA, the CDR3 is TGTGCCAGCAGCTTCAGGAGGGGGCGCGACACTGAAGCTTTCTTT. Encoded protein: CASSFRRGRDTEAFF.

This chain joins TRBV7-6 and TRBJ1-6, with 10 positions matching TRBD1. The V gene's germline CDR1 is SGHVS and CDR2 FNYEAQ. This CDR3 is built from 15 residues. Trimming removed 2 bases from V and 9 bases from J; junction bases left unmatched: 4. CDR3 DNA: TGTGCCAGCAGCTTACGGGGACAGGGGATTTCACCCCTCCACTTT. Protein product: CASSLRGQGISPLHF.

This clonotype appeared a few times. The chain has TRBV7-9 and TRBJ2-2; tentatively, D is TRBD1 (5 bases). The CDR3 loop spans 15 amino acids. Trimming removed 3 bases at V and 1 base at J, with 9 bases between. Germline values: CDR1 SEHNR, CDR2 FQNEAQ (reference sequence). The CDR3 DNA reads as TGTGCCAGCAGCTTTCTTAGGGGGAACACCGGGGAGCTGTTTTTT. Its protein product is CASSFLRGNTGELFF.

This clonotype occurred a few times. V gene TRBV9 combines with J gene TRBJ1-2; D might be TRBD1 (5 bases). Germline assignment: CDR1 SGDLS and CDR2 YYNGEE. There are 14 residues in the CDR3. With 0 bases removed from V and 1 base from J, the gap between germline ends came to 7 bases. This CDR3 is CASSVVGLNYGYTF. CDR3 bases: TGTGCCAGCAGCGTAGTGGGACTTAACTATGGCTACACCTTC. Looking up the rest from reference TRBV9 and TRBJ1-2 gives the full variable domain: DSGVTQTPKHLITATGQRVTLRCSPRSGDLSVYWYQQSLDQGLQFLIQYYNGEERAKGNILERFSAQQFPDLHSELNLSSLELGDSALYFCASSVVGLNYGYTFGSGTRLTVV.

V and J are TRBV7-9 and TRBJ1-1; TRBD1 matches at 7 bases. Germline CDR1 reads SEHNR; CDR2 reads FQNEAQ (reference sequence). With 3 bases clipped from V and 4 bases from J, the junction kept 5 bases outside the gene matches. The CDR3 is made up of 14 amino acids. The CDR3 coding sequence is TGTGCCAGCAGCTTGACAGGGTTGAGCACTGAAGCTTTCTTT. Residues: CASSLTGLSTEAFF.

CDR3 coding DNA: TGTGCCAGCAGCCAAGATTCCGCAGGCTATGGCTACACCTTC. Translating it yields CASSQDSAGYGYTF. The chain recombines TRBV3-1 with TRBJ1-2; D is unclear. The CDR3 has 14 residues. V shed 0 bases and J shed 4 bases, with 9 bases lying between them. Germline assignment: CDR1 LGHDT and CDR2 YNNKEL (reference sequence).

The chain combines TRBV20-1 with TRBJ2-2, with TRBD1 as a possible D gene (6 bases). This CDR3 is 16 amino acids long. V was shortened by 1 base and J by 0 bases, with 12 bases between the two germline ends. Per germline, CDR1 DFQATT and CDR2 SNEGSKA (reference sequence). CDR3 sequence: CSARATPGANTGELFF. The CDR3 DNA reads TGCAGTGCTAGAGCCACCCCAGGGGCGAACACCGGGGAGCTGTTTTTT.

This chain links TRBV7-9 with TRBJ1-6, with no clear D. The V gene's germline CDR1 is SEHNR and CDR2 FQNEAQ (reference sequence). This CDR3 comprises 15 residues. Trimming took 5 bases from V and 7 from J, leaving 15 bases between them. CDR3 DNA: TGTGCCAGCAGCCTCGCGTCCAACCCCAATTCACCCCTCCACTTT. Its protein is CASSLASNPNSPLHF.

There are a few counts of this clonotype. This rearrangement joins TRBV11-1 to TRBJ1-2; the match to TRBD1 covers 8 bases. The germline V gene encodes CDR1 SGHAT and CDR2 FQDESV (reference sequence). Unmatched junction bases numbered 6, after V lost 5 bases and J lost 7 bases. This CDR3 has 13 amino acids. DNA for the CDR3: TGTGCCAGCAGCGATCAGGGGGCATCTGGCTACACCTTC. It translates to CASSDQGASGYTF. Variable domain in full (rest from reference TRBV11-1 and TRBJ1-2): EAEVAQSPRYKITEKSQAVAFWCDPISGHATLYWYRQILGQGPELLVQFQDESVVDDSQLPKDRFSAERLKGVDSTLKIQPAELGDSAMYLCASSDQGASGYTFGSGTRLTVV.

The chain joins TRBV7-9 to TRBJ1-1; D remains ambiguous. The CDR3 extends over 12 amino acids. Looked up from germline, CDR1 is SEHNR and CDR2 is FQNEAQ (reference sequence). V was cut by 1 base and J by 12 bases, with 12 bases left in between. The CDR3 coding sequence is TGTGCCAGCAGCTTAGGCAGCACCTCGCCTTTCTTT. As protein: CASSLGSTSPFF.

This clonotype has a handful of counts. The chain combines TRBV20-1 with TRBJ1-2, with D maybe TRBD1 (5 bases). Germline-derived CDR1 and CDR2 are DFQATT and SNEGSKA (reference sequence). V gave up 3 bases and J gave up 5 bases, with 16 bases separating them. The CDR3 is 14 residues long. The CDR3 DNA reads TGCAGTGCTAGGAGAGTAGGGGCAAGGTATGGCTACACCTTC. Translated: CSARRVGARYGYTF.

This clonotype was detected only a few times. The chain employs TRBV4-3 and TRBJ2-7, with 12 positions matching TRBD2. Germline loops: CDR1 LGHNA, CDR2 YSLEER. The CDR3 is 15 amino acids. After removal of 2 bases from V and 5 bases from J, the junction contained 4 bases not matched to a gene. CDR3 amino acids: CASSQRLAGVNEQYF. The CDR3 nucleotides are TGCGCCAGCAGCCAAAGACTAGCGGGAGTAAACGAGCAGTACTTC.

The chain couples TRBV5-4 to TRBJ2-7, with D possibly being TRBD2 (5 bases). CDR3 length equals 13 residues. The V end was cut by 3 bases, the J end by 3 bases, with 10 bases between. The germline gives CDR1 SGHNT, CDR2 YYREEE (reference sequence). CDR3 sequence: CASSSGLDYEQYF. In nucleotides, the CDR3 is TGTGCCAGCAGCTCAGGACTGGACTACGAGCAGTACTTC.

In this sample, this clonotype turned up a few times. This rearrangement joins TRBV30 to TRBJ2-3, with D hard to call. The germline V and J ends were trimmed by 4 bases and 2 bases, with 10 bases remaining between them. In germline, CDR1 is GTSNPN, CDR2 SVGIG (reference sequence). This CDR3 is 13 amino acids long. The DNA for the CDR3 is TGTGCCTGGACGTCCCAATCCACAGATACGCAGTATTTT. Its translation: CAWTSQSTDTQYF.